This T cell receptor beta chain was retrieved from a study of OX40 agonist ivuxolimab in advanced cancers. Concerning this clone itself: What it binds is not known.

Profiling relied on immunoSEQ multiplex PCR, and the TCRdb table lists in-frame clones only, not all of them. The sample includes about 100,000 clones, roughly 90% of them seen just once. Overall study results and limits: Some nonresponders likewise displayed low normalized T-cell clonal expansion.

The V end was cut by 3 bases, the J end by 4 bases, with 15 bases between. The V gene's germline CDR1 is SGHNT and CDR2 YYREEE (reference sequence). CDR3 length: 15 amino acids. The TCR originated in an adult with an advanced solid tumor such as melanoma, head and neck, liver or kidney cancer. The chain employs TRBV5-4 and TRBJ2-3; a possible D gene is TRBD2 (6 bases). This material consisted of CD4+ or CD8+ T cells sorted from blood, taken in a trial of the OX40 agonist ivuxolimab. The CDR3 coding sequence is TGTGCCAGCAGCTCCACGGCGGGGCTAGCAGATACGCAGTATTTT. Protein sequence: CASSSTAGLADTQYF.